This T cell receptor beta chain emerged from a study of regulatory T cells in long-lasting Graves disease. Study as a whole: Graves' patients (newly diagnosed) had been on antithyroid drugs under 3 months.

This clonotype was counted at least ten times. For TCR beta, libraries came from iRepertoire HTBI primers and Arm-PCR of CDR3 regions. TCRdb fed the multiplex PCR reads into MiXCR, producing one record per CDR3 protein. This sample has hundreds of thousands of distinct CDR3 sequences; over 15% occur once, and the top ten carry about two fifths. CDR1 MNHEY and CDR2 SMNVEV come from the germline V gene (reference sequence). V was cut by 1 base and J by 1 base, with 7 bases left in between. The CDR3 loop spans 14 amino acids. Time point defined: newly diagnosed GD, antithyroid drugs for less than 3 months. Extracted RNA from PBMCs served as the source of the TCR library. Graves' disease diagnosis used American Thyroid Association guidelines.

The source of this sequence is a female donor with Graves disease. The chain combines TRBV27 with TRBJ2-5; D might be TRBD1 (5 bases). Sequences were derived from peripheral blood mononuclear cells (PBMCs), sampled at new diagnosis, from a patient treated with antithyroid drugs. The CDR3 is CASSLLTAQETQYF. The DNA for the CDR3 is TGTGCCAGCAGTTTATTGACAGCCCAAGAGACCCAGTACTTC.